The clone carrying this T cell receptor (beta chain) was recorded a few times. Its specificity is not known. The CDR3 sequence is 15 residues long. Germline CDR1 reads MNHEY; CDR2 reads SVGAGI. V lost 4 bases and J 1 base, leaving 12 bases between the germline ends. These data belong to a study of T-cell memory formation after mild COVID-19. Study-wide findings and caveats: Contracting clones, day 15 to 85, had balanced CD4/CD8, and later expanders favored CD4+.

TCRdb re-analysed the 5' RACE reads in MiXCR, keeping a single row per CDR3 protein. This table holds roughly 43,000 distinct CDR3 sequences, roughly 9% found once. Sequenced input: PBMCs or a T cell subset sorted from them (not recorded which). This TCR came from an adult woman who had mild COVID-19 (a few samples of this study predate the infection). Cell type and time point are not known. The chain employs TRBV6-5 and TRBJ2-3; perhaps TRBD2 as D (5 bases). This CDR3 is CASSLVAGGTDTQYF. The DNA for the CDR3 is TGTGCCAGCAGTTTGGTGGCGGGCGGCACAGATACGCAGTATTTT.